The entry below describes one T cell receptor (beta chain). Its cognate antigen is unknown. The CDR3 runs 19 residues. This PCR relied on a set of 60 Vbeta primers and 13 Jbeta primers. TCRdb keeps only in-frame clones here, not all; method: immunoSEQ multiplex PCR. The data show roughly 100,000 clones, less than 85% seen once. The data were taken from a study of cytomegalovirus exposure and HLA in healthy donors. The study, taken as a whole, reports: With further analysis later on, most CMV-associated TCR beta chains appeared HLA-restricted. In a later analysis, V- and J-gene trimming of beta chains associated with a DCLRE1C missense variant, replicated independently.

Healthy bone marrow donors made up the donor group. These donors counted as nominally healthy when sampled, but unrecorded immune exposures were likely. This receptor was identified in a man aged 35-49 years in good health and CMV-seropositive. The sequenced sample consisted of PBMCs. The rearrangement links TRBV21-1 to TRBJ1-3; TRBD1 is the table's D call, not checked against the DNA. TRBV21-1 is reported as a pseudogene. The CDR3, as DNA: TGTGCCAGCAGCAAATCAGGGCCGTACAGGGACGTTTTCAGAAACACCATATATTTT. Amino acids: CASSKSGPYRDVFRNTIYF.